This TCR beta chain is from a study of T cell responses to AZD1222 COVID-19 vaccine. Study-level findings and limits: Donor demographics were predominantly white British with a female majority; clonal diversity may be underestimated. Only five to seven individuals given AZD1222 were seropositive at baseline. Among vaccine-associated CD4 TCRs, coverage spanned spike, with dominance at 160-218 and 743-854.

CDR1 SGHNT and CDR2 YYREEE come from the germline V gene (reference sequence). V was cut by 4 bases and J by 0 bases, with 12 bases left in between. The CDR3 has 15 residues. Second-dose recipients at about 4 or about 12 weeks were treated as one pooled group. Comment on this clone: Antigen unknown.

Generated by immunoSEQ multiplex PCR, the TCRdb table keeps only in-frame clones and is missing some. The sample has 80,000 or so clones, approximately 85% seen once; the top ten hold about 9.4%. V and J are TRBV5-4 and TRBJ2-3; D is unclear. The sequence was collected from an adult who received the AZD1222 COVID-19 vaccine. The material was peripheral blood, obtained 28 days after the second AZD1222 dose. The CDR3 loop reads CASSLWTVSTDTQYF. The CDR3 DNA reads TGTGCCAGCAGCCTCTGGACGGTTAGCACAGATACGCAGTATTTT.